Here is one TCR beta chain with its context. Its specificity is not known. These data come from a study of identical twins. General observations from the study: Among monozygotic twins, out-of-frame TCR alpha sharing exceeded what models predicted.

The CDR3 is 17 residues long. The J segment lost 4 bases and the V segment lost 0 bases, leaving 7 bases of the junction unmatched. Germline CDR1 and CDR2: LGHNA and YNFKEQ. TCRdb re-derived calls from the 5' RACE reads in MiXCR, one entry per CDR3 protein. The sample records 450,000 to 650,000 distinct CDR3 sequences, roughly 9.9% being singletons. All donors were healthy, and all were Caucasian. The data were also submitted as part of a second study, on yellow fever vaccine responses in identical twins.

The chain carries TRBV4-2 and TRBJ2-2; 8 bases align to TRBD2. The clonotype was recovered from a woman between 18 and 29 years old in good health. The sequenced sample consisted of PBMCs. The CDR3 DNA follows: TGTGCCAGCAGCCAAGAGGGGAGCGGGGGCTTCACCGGGGAGCTGTTTTTT. Translation gives CASSQEGSGGFTGELFF.